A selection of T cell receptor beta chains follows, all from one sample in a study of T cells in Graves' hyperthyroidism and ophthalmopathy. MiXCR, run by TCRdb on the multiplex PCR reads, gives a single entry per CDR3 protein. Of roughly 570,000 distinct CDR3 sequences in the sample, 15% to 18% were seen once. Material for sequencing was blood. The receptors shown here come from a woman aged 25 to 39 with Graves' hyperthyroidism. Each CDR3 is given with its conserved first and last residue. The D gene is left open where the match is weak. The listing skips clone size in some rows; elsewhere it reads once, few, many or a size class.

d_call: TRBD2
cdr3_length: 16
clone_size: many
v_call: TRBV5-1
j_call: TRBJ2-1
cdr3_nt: TGCGCCAGCAGCGGAAGGACTAGCGGGAAGGACAATGAGCAGTTCTTC
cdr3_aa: CASSGRTSGKDNEQFF

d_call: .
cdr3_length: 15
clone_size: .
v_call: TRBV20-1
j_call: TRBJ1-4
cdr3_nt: TGCAGTGCTAGAGGCTTGGGTACAACTAATGAAAAACTGTTTTTT
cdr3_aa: CSARGLGTTNEKLFF

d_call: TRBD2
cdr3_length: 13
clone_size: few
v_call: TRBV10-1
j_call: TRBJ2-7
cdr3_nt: TGCGCCAGCAGTGAGGGGACTAGAATGGCGCAGTACTTC
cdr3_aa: CASSEGTRMAQYF

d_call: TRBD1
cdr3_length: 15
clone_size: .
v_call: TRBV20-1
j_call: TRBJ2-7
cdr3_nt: TGCAGTGCTGGAAAAACGGGACAGGGGTTCTACGAGCAGTACTTC
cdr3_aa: CSAGKTGQGFYEQYF

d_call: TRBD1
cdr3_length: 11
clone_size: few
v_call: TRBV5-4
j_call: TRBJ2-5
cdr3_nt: TGTGCCAGCAGCTTAGGGGGCCGCAAGTACTTC
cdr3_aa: CASSLGGRKYF

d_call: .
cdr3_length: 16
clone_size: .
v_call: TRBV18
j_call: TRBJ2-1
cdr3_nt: TGTGCCAGCTCTCGAGACCGGGACGTAGGCCTCCATGAGCAGTTCTTC
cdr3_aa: CASSRDRDVGLHEQFF

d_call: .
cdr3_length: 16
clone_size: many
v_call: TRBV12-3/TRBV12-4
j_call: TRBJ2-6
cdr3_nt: TGTGCCAGCACCGGGACGCCGAACTCTGGGGCCAACGTCCTGACTTTC
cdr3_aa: CASTGTPNSGANVLTF

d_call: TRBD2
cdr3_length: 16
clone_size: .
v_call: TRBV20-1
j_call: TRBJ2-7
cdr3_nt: TGCAGTGCTAATAAAGCGGGAGGTCCCAGCTCCTACGAGCAGTACTTC
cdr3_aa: CSANKAGGPSSYEQYF

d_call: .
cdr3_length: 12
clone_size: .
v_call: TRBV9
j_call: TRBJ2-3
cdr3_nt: TGTGCCAGCAGTGAGTTGCCAGATACGCAGTATTTT
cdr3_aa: CASSELPDTQYF

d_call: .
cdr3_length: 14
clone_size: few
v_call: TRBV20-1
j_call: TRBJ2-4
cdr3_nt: TGCAGTGCTCCGTTCGAAGGGACCAAAAACATTCAGTACTTC
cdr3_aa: CSAPFEGTKNIQYF

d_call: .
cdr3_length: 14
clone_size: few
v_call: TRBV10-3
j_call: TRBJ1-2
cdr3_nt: TGTGCCATCAGTGAGTCACAGGGCCGCTATGGCTACACCTTC
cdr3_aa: CAISESQGRYGYTF

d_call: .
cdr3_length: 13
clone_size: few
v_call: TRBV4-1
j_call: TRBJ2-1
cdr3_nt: TGCGCCAGCAGCCAAGTTGGAGCGAATGAGCAGTTCTTC
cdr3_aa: CASSQVGANEQFF

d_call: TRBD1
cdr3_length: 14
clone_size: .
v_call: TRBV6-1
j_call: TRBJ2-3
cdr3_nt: TGTGCCAGCACCCGGGACAGGGAACCAGATACGCAGTATTTT
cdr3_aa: CASTRDREPDTQYF

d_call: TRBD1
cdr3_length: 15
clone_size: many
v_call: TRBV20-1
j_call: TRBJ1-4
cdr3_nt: TGCAGTGCTAGTCACCAGACAGGGGAGAGTGAAAAACTGTTTTTT
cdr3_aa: CSASHQTGESEKLFF

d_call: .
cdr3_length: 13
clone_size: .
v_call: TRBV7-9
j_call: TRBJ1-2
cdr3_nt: TGTGCCAGCAGACGGACGGACAACTATGGCTACACCTTC
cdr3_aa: CASRRTDNYGYTF

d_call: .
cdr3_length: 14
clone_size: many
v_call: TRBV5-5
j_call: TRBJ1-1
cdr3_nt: TGTGCCAGCAGCTCTTTTCTAGAGAACACTGAAGCTTTCTTT
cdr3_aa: CASSSFLENTEAFF

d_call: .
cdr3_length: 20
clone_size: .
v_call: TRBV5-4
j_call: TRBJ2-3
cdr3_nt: TGTGCCAGCAGCTTGAGGGACTTGCTGACAAGCGGCCATAAAACAGATACGCAGTATTTT
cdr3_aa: CASSLRDLLTSGHKTDTQYF

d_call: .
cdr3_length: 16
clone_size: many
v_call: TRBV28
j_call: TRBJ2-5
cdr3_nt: TGTGCCAGCCAGCAGGTGGGACGGTCTTGGTTCTTGTCCCAGTACTTC
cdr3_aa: CASQQVGRSWFLSQYF

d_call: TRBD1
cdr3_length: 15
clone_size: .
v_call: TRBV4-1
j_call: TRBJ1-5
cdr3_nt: TGCGCCAGCAGCCGGTCCAAGGGGGCGGGCCAGCCCCAGCATTTT
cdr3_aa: CASSRSKGAGQPQHF

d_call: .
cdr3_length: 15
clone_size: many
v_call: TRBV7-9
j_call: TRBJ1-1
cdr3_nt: TGTGCCAGCAGCTTAATCCGGACAATGAACACTGAAGCTTTCTTT
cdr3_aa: CASSLIRTMNTEAFF

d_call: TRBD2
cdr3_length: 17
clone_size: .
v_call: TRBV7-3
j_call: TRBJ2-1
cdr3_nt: TGTGCCAGCAGCCCCCTAGGACTAGCGGGAACTTCGGATGAGCAGTTCTTC
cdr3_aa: CASSPLGLAGTSDEQFF

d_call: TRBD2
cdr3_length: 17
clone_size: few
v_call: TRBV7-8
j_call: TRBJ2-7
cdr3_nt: TGTGCCAGCAGCTCCCTTCCCGGGGGGGGGACCAACTACGAGCAGTACTTC
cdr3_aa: CASSSLPGGGTNYEQYF

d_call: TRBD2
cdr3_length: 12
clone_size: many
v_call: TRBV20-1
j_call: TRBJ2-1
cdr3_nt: TGCAGTGCTAAGCGGGGGTACAATGAGCAGTTCTTC
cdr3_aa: CSAKRGYNEQFF

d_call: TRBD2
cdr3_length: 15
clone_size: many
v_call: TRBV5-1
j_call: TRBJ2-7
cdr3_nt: TGCGCCAGCAGCCCCCTAGCGGGAGGCTCCTACGAGCAGTACTTC
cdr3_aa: CASSPLAGGSYEQYF

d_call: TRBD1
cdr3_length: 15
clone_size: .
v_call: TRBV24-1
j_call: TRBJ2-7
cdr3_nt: TGTGCCACCAGTTCCCCCGGGACAGGTGCATACGAGCAGTACTTC
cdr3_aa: CATSSPGTGAYEQYF

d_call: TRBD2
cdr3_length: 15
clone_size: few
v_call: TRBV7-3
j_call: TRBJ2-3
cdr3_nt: TGTGCCAGCAGCTTACTAGCGGGAGGGCCTCATACGCAGTATTTT
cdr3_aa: CASSLLAGGPHTQYF

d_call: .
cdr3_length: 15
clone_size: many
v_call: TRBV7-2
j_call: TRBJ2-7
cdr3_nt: TGTGCCAGCAGCGGGAGGGGACAGTACGTCCGCGAGCAGTACTTC
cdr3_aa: CASSGRGQYVREQYF

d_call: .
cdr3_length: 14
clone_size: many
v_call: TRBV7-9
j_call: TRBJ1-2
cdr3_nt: TGTGCCAGCAGCCAATCCGGTGGTGGCTATGGCTACACCTTC
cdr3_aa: CASSQSGGGYGYTF

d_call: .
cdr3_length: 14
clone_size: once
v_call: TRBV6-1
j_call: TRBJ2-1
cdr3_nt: TGTGCCAGCAGTCCACGATCCCGATGGAGTGAGCAGTTCTTC
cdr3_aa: CASSPRSRWSEQFF

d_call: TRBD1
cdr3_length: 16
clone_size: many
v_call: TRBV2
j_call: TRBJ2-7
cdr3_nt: TGTGCCAGCAGTGAACCAACCGACAGGGGTGACTACGAGCAGTACTTC
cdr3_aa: CASSEPTDRGDYEQYF

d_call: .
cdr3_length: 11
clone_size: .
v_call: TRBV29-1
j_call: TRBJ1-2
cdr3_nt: TGCAGCGTTGACTGGTTGGATGGCTACACCTTC
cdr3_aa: CSVDWLDGYTF

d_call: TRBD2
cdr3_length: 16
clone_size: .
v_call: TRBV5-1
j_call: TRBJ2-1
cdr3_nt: TGTGCCAGCAGCCCTGATGGCGGGAGGGCCAGAGATGAGCAGTTCTTC
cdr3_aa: CASSPDGGRARDEQFF

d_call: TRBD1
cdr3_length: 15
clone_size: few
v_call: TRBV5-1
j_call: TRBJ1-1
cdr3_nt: TGCGCCAGCAGCGGACGGGACAGGGACTCCACTGAAGCTTTCTTT
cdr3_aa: CASSGRDRDSTEAFF

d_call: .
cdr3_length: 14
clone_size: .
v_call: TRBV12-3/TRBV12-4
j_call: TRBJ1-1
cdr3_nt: TGTGCCAGCACCGAACAAGGAGGTTGGGCTGAAGCTTTCTTT
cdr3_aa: CASTEQGGWAEAFF

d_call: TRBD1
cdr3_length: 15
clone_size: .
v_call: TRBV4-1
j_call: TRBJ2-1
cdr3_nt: TGCGCCAGCAGCCAGAAAGGACAGGGGGTATGGGAGCAGTTCTTC
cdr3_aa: CASSQKGQGVWEQFF

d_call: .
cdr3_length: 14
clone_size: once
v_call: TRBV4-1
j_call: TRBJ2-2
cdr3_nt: TGCGCCAGCGGCCAAGATCTTTATTCCGGGGAGCTGTTTTTT
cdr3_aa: CASGQDLYSGELFF

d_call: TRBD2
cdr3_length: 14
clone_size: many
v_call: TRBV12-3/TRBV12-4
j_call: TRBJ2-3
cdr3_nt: TGTGCCAGCATCTTAGGACTAGCGGCAGATACGCAGTATTTT
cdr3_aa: CASILGLAADTQYF

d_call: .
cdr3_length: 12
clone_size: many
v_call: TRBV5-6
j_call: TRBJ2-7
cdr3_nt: TGTGCCAGCAGCTCCACCTTCAGCGAGCAGTACTTC
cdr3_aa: CASSSTFSEQYF

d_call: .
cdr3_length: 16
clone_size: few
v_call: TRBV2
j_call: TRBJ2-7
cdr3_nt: TGTGCCAGCAGTGACCGGGCGCCGGTAGTTAAACGCGAGCAGTACTTC
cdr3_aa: CASSDRAPVVKREQYF

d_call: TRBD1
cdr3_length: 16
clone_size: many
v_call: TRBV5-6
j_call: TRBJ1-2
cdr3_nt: TGTGCCAGCAGCTTGGTGTCCGGGACAGGACCCTATGGCTACACCTTC
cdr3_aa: CASSLVSGTGPYGYTF

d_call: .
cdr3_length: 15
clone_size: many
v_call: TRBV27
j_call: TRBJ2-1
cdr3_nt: TGTGCCAGCAGTCCGGACTCGTGGCTCCACAATGAGCAGTTCTTC
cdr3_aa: CASSPDSWLHNEQFF

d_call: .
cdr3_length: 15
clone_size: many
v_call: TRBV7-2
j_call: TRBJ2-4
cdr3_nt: TGTGCCAGCAGCTTAGCGGGACGGACGGCAAACATTCAGTACTTC
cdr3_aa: CASSLAGRTANIQYF

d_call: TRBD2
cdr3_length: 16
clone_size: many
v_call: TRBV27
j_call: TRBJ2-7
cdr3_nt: TGTGCCAGCAGGGCGTCTAGCGGGAGGGCCTTTTACGAGCAGTACTTC
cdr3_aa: CASRASSGRAFYEQYF

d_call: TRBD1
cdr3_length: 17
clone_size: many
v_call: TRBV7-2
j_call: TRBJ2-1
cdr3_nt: TGTGCCAGCAGCCGGCCCGGGACAGCCCCCTATTACAATGAGCAGTTCTTC
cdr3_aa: CASSRPGTAPYYNEQFF

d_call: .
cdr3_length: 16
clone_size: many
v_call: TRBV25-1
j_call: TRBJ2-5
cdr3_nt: TGTGCCAGCAGTGAAGGTGTGCGGGACTCCCAAGAGACCCAGTACTTC
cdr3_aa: CASSEGVRDSQETQYF

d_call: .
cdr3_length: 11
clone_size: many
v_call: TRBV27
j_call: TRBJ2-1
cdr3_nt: TGTGCCAGCACCACTCACAATGAGCAGTTCTTC
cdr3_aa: CASTTHNEQFF

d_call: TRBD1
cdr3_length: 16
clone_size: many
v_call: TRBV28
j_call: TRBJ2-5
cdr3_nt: TGTGCCAGCAGTTCTCCTGGCGGGACAGGGGGAAAGACCCAGTACTTC
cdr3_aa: CASSSPGGTGGKTQYF

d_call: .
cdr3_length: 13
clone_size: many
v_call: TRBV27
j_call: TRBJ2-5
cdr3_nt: TGTGCCAGCAGTATAGACAGGTGGCAGACCCAGTACTTC
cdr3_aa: CASSIDRWQTQYF

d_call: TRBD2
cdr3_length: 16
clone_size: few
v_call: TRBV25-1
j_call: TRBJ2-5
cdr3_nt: TGTGCCAGCAGTGAAATGGAGCGGGAGGACGGGGAGACCCAGTACTTC
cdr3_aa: CASSEMEREDGETQYF

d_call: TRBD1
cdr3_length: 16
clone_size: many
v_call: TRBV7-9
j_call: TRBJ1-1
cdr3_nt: TGTGCCAGCAGCTCCGGGAACAGGGGGAAGAGCACTGAAGCTTTCTTT
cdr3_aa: CASSSGNRGKSTEAFF

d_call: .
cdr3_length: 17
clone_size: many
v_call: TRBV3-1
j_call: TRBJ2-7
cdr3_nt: TGTGCCAGCAGCCAAGATAGTGGGGGAGATGTCCGCTACGAGCAGTACTTC
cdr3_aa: CASSQDSGGDVRYEQYF

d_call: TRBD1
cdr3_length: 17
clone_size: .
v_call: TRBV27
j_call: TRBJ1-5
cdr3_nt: TGTGCCAGCAGTTTATCCTCAGGGGGAATGAGCAATCAGCCCCAGCATTTT
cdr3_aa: CASSLSSGGMSNQPQHF

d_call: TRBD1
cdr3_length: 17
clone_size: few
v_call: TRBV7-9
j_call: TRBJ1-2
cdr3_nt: TGTGCCAGCATCACAGGGACAGGAACATACTTGGACTATGGCTACACCTTC
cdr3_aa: CASITGTGTYLDYGYTF

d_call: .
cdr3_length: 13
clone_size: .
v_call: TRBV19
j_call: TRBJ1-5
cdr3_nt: TGTGCCAGTAGTATCGGTCTTTATCAGCCCCAGCATTTT
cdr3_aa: CASSIGLYQPQHF

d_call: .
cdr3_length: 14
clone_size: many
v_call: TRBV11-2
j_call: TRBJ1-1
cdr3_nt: TGTGCCAGCAGCTTCGGACAGCTGAACACTGAAGCTTTCTTT
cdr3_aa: CASSFGQLNTEAFF

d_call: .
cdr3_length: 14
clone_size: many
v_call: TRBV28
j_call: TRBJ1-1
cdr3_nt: TGTGCCAGCAGTCCGGCCGCAGGCAACACTGAAGCTTTCTTT
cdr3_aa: CASSPAAGNTEAFF

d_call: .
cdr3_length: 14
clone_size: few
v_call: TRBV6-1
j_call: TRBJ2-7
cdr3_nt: TGTGCCAGCAGTTACAGCGAGAGAGAGCGCGAGCAGTACTTC
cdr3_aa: CASSYSEREREQYF

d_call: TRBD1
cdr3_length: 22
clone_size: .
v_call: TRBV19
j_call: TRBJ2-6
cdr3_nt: TGTGCCAGTAGTATAGGACAGGGGGCTAGCGGCCCACTGGGATCCGGGGCCAACGTCCTGACTTTC
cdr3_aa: CASSIGQGASGPLGSGANVLTF

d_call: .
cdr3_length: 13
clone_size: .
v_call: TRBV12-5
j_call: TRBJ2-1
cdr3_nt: TGTGCTAGTGGTTTGGCCCCCTACAATGAGCAGTTCTTC
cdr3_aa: CASGLAPYNEQFF

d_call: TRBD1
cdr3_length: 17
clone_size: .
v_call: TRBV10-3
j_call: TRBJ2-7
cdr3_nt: TGTGCCGTCACCGGGACAGGGGGCGAGAAGCCCTCCTACGAGCAGTACTTC
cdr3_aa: CAVTGTGGEKPSYEQYF